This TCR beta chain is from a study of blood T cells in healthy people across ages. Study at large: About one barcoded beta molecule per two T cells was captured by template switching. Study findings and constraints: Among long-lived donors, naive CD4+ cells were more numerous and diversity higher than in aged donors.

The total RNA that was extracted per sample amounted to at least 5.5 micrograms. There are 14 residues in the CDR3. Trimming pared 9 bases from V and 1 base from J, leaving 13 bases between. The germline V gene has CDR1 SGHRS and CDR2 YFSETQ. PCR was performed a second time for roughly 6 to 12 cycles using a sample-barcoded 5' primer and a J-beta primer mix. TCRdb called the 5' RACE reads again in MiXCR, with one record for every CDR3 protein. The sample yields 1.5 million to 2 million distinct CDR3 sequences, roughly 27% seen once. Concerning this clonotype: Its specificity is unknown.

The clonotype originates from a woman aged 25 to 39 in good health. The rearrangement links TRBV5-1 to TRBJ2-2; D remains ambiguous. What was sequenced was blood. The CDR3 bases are TGCGCCACACGAGAGACACTGAACACCGGGGAGCTGTTTTTT. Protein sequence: CATRETLNTGELFF.